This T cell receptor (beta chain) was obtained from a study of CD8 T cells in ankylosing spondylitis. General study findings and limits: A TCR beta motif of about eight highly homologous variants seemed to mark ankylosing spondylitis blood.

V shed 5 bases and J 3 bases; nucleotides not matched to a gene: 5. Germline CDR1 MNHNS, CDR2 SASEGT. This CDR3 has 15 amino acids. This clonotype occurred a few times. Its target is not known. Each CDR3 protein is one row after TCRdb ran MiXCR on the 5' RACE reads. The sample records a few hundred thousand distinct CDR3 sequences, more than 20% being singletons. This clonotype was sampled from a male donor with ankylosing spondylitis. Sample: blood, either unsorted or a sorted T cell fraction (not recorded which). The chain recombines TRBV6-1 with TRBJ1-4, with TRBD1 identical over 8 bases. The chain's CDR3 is CASSRTTGANEKLFF. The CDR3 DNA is TGTGCCAGCAGTCGAACGACAGGGGCTAATGAAAAACTGTTTTTT.